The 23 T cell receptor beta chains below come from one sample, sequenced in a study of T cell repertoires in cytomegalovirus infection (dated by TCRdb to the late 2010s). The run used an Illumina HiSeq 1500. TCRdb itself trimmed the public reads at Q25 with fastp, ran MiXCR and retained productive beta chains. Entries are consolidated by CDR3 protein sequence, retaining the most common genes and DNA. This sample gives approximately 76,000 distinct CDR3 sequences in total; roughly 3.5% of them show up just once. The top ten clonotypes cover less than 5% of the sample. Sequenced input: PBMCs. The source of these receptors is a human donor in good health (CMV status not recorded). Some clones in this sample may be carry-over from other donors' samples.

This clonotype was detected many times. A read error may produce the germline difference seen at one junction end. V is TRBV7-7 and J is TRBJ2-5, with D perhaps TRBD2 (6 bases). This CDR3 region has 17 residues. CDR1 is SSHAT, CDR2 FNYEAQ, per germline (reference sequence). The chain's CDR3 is CASSLAWGQAGQETQYF. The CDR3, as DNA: TGTGCTAGCAGCTTAGCTTGGGGCCAAGCGGGCCAAGAGACCCAGTACTTC.

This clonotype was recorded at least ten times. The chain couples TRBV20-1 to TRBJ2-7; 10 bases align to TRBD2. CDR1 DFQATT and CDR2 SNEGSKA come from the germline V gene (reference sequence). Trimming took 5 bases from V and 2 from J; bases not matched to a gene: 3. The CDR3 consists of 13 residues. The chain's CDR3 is CSADSGGTYEQYF. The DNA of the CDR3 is TGCAGTGCTGATAGCGGGGGGACCTACGAGCAGTACTTC.

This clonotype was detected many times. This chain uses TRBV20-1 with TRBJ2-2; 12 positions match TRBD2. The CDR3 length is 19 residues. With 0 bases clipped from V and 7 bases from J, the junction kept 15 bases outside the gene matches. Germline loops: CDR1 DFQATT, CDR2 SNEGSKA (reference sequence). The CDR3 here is CSARDHGLAGLRISGELFF. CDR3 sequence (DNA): TGCAGTGCTAGAGATCATGGACTAGCGGGGTTACGGATTAGCGGGGAGCTGTTTTTT.

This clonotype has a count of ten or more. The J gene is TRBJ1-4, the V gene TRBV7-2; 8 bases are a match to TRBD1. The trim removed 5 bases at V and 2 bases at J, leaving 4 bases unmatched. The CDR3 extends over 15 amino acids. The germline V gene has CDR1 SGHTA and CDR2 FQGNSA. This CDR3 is CASSERQGTNEKLFF. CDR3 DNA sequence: TGTGCCAGCAGCGAACGACAGGGGACTAATGAAAAACTGTTTTTT.

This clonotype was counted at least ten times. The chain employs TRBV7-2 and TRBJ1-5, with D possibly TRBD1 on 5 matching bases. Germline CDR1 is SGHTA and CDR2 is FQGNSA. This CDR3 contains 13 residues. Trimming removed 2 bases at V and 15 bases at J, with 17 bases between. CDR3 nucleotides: TGTGCCAGCAGCTTACAAGTGGACACTGAGCTGCATTTT. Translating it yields CASSLQVDTELHF. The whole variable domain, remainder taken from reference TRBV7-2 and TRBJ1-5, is GAGVSQSPSNKVTEKGKDVELRCDPISGHTALYWYRQSLGQGLEFLIYFQGNSAPDKSGLPSDRFSAERTGGSVSTLTIQRTQQEDSAVYLCASSLQVDTELHFGDGTRLSIL.

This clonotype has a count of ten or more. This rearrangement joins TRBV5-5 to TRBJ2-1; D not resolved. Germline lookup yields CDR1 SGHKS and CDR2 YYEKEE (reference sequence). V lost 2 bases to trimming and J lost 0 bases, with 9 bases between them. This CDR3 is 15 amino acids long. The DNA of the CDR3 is TGTGCCAGCAGCTTTAGATACCGCTCCTACAATGAGCAGTTCTTC. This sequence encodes CASSFRYRSYNEQFF.

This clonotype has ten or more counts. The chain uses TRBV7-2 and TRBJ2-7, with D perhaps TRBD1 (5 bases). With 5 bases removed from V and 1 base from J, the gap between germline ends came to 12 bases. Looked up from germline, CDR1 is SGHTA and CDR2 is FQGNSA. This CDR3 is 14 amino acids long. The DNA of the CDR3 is TGTGCCAGCAGCATTGCCCGACAGTCCTACGAGCAGTACTTC. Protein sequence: CASSIARQSYEQYF. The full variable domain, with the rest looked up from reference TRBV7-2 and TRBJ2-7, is GAGVSQSPSNKVTEKGKDVELRCDPISGHTALYWYRQSLGQGLEFLIYFQGNSAPDKSGLPSDRFSAERTGGSVSTLTIQRTQQEDSAVYLCASSIARQSYEQYFGPGTRLTVT.

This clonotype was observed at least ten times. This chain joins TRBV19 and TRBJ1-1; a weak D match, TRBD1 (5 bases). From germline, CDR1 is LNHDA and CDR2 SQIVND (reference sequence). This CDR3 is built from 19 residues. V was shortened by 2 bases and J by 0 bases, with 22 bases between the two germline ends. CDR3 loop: CASSISARLGVSMNTEAFF. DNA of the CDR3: TGTGCCAGTAGTATATCAGCCCGCTTGGGGGTATCGATGAACACTGAAGCTTTCTTT.

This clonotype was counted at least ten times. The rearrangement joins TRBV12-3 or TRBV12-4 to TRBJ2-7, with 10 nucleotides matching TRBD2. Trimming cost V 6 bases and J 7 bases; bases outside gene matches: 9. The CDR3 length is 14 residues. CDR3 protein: CASSLAGVSREQYF. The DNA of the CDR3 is TGTGCCAGCAGCCTAGCGGGGGTGAGTCGGGAGCAGTACTTC.

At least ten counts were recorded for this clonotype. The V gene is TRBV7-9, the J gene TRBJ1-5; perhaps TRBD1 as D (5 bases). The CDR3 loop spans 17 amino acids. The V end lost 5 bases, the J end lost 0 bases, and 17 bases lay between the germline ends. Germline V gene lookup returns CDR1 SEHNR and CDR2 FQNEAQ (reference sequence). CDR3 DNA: TGTGCCAGCAGCGGAAGGGACGGGGAGAATAGCAATCAGCCCCAGCATTTT. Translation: CASSGRDGENSNQPQHF.

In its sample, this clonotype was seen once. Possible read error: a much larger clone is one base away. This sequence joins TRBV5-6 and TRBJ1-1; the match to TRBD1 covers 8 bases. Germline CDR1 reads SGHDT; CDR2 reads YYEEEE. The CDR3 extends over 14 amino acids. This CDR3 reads CAGSAQGGNTEAFF. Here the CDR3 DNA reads TGTGCCGGCAGCGCACAGGGGGGGAACACTGAAGCTTTCTTT.

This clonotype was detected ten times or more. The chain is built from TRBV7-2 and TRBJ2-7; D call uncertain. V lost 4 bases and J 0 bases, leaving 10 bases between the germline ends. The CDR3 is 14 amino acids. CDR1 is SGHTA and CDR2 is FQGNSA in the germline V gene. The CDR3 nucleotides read TGTGCCAGCAGCTCGGGCCGTAACTCCTACGAGCAGTACTTC. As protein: CASSSGRNSYEQYF.

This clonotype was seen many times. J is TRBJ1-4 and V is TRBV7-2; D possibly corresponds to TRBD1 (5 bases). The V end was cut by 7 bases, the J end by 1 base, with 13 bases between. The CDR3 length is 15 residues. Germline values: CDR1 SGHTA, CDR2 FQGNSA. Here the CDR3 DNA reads TGTGCCAGCAATCATGGGGGAAAAACTAATGAAAAACTGTTTTTT. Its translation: CASNHGGKTNEKLFF.

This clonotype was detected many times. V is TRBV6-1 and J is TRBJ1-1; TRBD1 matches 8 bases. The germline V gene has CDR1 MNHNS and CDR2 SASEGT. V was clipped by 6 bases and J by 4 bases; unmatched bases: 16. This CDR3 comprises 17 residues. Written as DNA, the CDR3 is TGTGCCAGCAGACCATCCGCTAACAGGGGGTCGCGCACTGAAGCTTTCTTT. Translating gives CASRPSANRGSRTEAFF.

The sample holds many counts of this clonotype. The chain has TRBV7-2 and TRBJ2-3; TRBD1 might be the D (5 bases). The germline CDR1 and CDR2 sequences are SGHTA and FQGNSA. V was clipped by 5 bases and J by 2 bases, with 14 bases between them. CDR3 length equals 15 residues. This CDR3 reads CASSNQGRATDTQYF. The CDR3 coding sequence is TGTGCCAGCAGCAACCAGGGTAGGGCCACAGATACGCAGTATTTT. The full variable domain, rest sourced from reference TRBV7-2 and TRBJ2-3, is GAGVSQSPSNKVTEKGKDVELRCDPISGHTALYWYRQSLGQGLEFLIYFQGNSAPDKSGLPSDRFSAERTGGSVSTLTIQRTQQEDSAVYLCASSNQGRATDTQYFGPGTRLTVL.

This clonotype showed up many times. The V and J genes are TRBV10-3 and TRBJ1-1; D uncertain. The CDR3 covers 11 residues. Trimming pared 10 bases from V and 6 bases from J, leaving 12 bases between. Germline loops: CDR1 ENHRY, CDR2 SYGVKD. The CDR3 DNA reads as TGTGCCACGGGCGGGAGGTCTGAAGCTTTCTTT. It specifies CATGGRSEAFF.

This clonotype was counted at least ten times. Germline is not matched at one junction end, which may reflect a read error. CDR3 residues: CASSYRDGHHRF. The CDR3, as DNA: TGTGCCAGCAGTTACAGGGACGGACATCACCGTTTT. This rearrangement joins TRBV6-2 or TRBV6-3 to TRBJ1-5; a possible D gene is TRBD1 (5 bases). The CDR3 length is 12 residues. Germline CDR1 MNHEY, CDR2 SVGEGT.

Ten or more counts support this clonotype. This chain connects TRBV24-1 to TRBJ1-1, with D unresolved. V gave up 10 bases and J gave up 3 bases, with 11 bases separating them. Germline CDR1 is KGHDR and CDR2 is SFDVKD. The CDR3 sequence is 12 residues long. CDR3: CATRGRDTEAFF. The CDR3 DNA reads TGTGCCACTCGCGGCAGAGACACTGAAGCTTTCTTT.

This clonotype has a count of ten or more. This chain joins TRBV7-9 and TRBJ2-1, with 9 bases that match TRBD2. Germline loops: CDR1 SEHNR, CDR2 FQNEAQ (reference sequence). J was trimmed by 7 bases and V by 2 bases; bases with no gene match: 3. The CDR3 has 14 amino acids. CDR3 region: CASSLRGGVNEQFF. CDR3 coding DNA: TGTGCCAGCAGCTTACGCGGGGGGGTGAATGAGCAGTTCTTC.

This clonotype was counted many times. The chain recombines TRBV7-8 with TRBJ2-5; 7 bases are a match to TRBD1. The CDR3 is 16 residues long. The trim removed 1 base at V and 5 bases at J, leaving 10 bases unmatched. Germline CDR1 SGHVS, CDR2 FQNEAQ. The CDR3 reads CASSLEARGRTETQYF. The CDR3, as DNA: TGTGCCAGCAGCTTAGAGGCGAGGGGGCGGACGGAGACCCAGTACTTC.

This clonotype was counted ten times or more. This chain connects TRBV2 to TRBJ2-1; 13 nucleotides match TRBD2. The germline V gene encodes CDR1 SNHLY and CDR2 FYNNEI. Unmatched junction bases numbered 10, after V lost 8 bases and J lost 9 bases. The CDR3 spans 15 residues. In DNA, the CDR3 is TGTGCCAGCCCCGAGGTACTAGCGGGGGGGCCTGAGCAGTTCTTC. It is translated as CASPEVLAGGPEQFF.

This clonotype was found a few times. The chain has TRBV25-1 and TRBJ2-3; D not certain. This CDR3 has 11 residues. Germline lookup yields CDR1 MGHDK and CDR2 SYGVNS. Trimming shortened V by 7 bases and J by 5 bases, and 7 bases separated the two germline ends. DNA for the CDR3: TGTGCCAGCACATGGGGAGATACGCAGTATTTT. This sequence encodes CASTWGDTQYF. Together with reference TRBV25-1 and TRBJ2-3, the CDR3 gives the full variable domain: EADIYQTPRYLVIGTGKKITLECSQTMGHDKMYWYQQDPGMELHLIHYSYGVNSTEKGDLSSESTVSRIRTEHFPLTLESARPSHTSQYLCASTWGDTQYFGPGTRLTVL.

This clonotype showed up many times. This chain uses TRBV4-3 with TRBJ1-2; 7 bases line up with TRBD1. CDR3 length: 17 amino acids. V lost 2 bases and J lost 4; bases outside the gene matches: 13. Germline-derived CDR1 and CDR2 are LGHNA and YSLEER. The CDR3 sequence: CASSQSRGPGGGYGYTF. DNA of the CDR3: TGCGCCAGCAGCCAATCAAGGGGGCCGGGGGGCGGCTATGGCTACACCTTC.